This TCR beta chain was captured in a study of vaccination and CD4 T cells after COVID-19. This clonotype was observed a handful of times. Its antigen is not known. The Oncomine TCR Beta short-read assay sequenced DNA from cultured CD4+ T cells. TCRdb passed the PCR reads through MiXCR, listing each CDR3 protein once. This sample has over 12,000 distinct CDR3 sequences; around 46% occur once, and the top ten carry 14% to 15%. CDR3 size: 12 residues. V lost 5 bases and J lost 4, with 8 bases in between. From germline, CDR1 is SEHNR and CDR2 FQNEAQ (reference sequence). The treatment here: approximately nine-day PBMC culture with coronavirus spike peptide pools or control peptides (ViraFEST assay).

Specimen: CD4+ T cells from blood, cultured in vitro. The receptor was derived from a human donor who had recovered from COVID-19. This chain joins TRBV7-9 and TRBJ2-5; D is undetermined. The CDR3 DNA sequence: TGTGCCAGCAGCCCTATCGGAGAGACCCAGTACTTC. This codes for CASSPIGETQYF.